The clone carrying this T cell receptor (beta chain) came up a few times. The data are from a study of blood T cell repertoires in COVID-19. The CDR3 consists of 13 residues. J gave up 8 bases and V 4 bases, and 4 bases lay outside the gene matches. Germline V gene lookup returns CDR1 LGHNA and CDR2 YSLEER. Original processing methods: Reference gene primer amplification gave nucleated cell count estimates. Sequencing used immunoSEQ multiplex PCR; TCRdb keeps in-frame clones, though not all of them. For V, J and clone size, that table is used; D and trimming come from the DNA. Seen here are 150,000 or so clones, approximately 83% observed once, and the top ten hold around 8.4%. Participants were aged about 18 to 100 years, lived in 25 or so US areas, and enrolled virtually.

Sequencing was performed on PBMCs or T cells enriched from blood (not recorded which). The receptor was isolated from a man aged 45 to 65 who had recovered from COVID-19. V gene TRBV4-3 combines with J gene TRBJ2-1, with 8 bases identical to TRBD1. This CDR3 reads CASSRYRGYEQFF. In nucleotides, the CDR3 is TGCGCCAGCAGCCGATACAGGGGGTATGAGCAGTTCTTC.